This T cell receptor (beta chain) was identified in a study of a mutant IDH1 vaccine in newly diagnosed glioma. This clone was seen only a few times. Relative to the germline gene, one junction end is altered; a read error may explain this. The V gene's germline CDR1 is SSHAT and CDR2 FNYEAQ (reference sequence). The CDR3 is 13 amino acids. Time point in this sample: baseline, week 1 (first vaccination visit). Treatment given: pre-vaccination baseline after standard-of-care therapy. The table came from immunoSEQ multiplex PCR; TCRdb's copy has only in-frame clones and leaves some out. There are 50,000 to 65,000 clones in the sample; roughly 80% occur only once, and approximately 20% lies in the top ten.

Sample: PBMCs, taken from a glioma patient treated with radiotherapy, temozolomide or both. The chain is built from TRBV7-7 and TRBJ1-4; unclear D gene. The sequence came from a man aged 18 to 30 with glioma. CDR3 bases: TGTGCTAGCAGCTTGTCGTCCCCCCGTGGACGCCCTTTT. Residues: CASSLSSPRGRPF.